One TCR beta chain is described in this entry. Generated by immunoSEQ multiplex PCR, the TCRdb table keeps only in-frame clones and is missing some. The sample holds tens of thousands of clones, 87% seen once. This sample is part of a study of blood T cell repertoires in COVID-19. Germline CDR1 SEHNR, CDR2 FQNEAQ (reference sequence). The V and J ends lost 5 bases and 5 bases, in that order; junction bases with no gene match: 15. This CDR3 is built from 18 residues. The sequence was obtained from a man aged 60-69 years with acute or convalescent COVID-19. The sequenced material came from peripheral blood. V is TRBV7-9 and J is TRBJ2-5; TRBD2 matches 12 bases. CDR3 sequence reads: CASSPLTSGGTLAETQYF. The CDR3 DNA follows: TGTGCCAGCAGCCCTCTGACTAGCGGGGGAACATTAGCGGAGACCCAGTACTTC.